The next 31 T cell receptor beta chains were all read from a single sample in a study of identifying expanded T cells in peripheral blood (dated by TCRdb to the late 2010s). The receptor library was made with the immunoSEQ multiplex PCR assay. TCRdb provides this immuneACCESS table in a form limited to in-frame rearrangements. Some clones are lacking; in checked studies, under half of them reflect an unresolved V gene, and why the rest are absent is not known. For this sample the table gives around 70,000 clones, of which about nine tenths were detected only once. In total, the top ten clones hold over 2.5% of the sample. The sample consisted of blood. The receptor source for this set is a person aged 18-70 years in good health.

This clone counts as medium-sized. The chain recombines TRBV9 with TRBJ2-3; perhaps TRBD2 as D (6 bases). This CDR3 is built from 15 residues. V dropped 1 base and J dropped 4 bases, with 13 bases sitting between them. Germline assignment: CDR1 SGDLS and CDR2 YYNGEE. CDR3 sequence: CASSVYGTGADTQYF. The CDR3 nucleotides read TGTGCCAGCAGCGTATACGGGACGGGGGCAGATACGCAGTATTTT.

The chain recombines TRBV21-1 with TRBJ2-4. TRBV21-1 is listed as a pseudogene. There are 16 residues in the CDR3. CDR3 region: CASSFPLQLRGDIQYF. The CDR3 DNA reads TGTGCCAGCAGCTTCCCGCTACAATTAAGGGGAGATATTCAGTACTTC.

V usage is TRBV25-1 and J usage is TRBJ1-2; D is unclear. Germline-derived CDR1 and CDR2 are MGHDK and SYGVNS. V lost 1 base and J lost 2, with 14 bases in between. This CDR3 comprises 16 residues. CDR3 sequence reads: CASSEWGELGNYGYTF. CDR3 nucleotides: TGTGCCAGCAGTGAATGGGGAGAGCTAGGGAACTATGGCTACACCTTC.

The rearrangement links TRBV6-6 to TRBJ1-2; no clear D gene. This CDR3 has 12 amino acids. V was cut by 7 bases and J by 0 bases, with 6 bases left in between. The V gene's germline CDR1 is MNHNY and CDR2 SVGAGI (reference sequence). The CDR3 loop reads CASTRTNYGYTF. The DNA for the CDR3 is TGTGCCAGCACAAGGACTAACTATGGCTACACCTTC.

The chain links TRBV2 to TRBJ2-7; 9 nucleotides align to TRBD1. The CDR3 is 15 residues long. The junction had 13 bases not matched to a gene; V was cut back by 7 bases and J by 6 bases. CDR1 is SNHLY and CDR2 is FYNNEI in the germline V gene. The CDR3 DNA is TGTGCCAGCAATTCCGGGACAGGGATTAGATCCGAGCAGTACTTC. Translating it yields CASNSGTGIRSEQYF.

The chain is built from TRBV6-6 and TRBJ2-5; no reliable D call. The last part of the DNA fits TRBJ2-7 better; the J call may be wrong. The germline V gene encodes CDR1 MNHNY and CDR2 SVGAGI (reference sequence). This CDR3 has 15 amino acids. Here the CDR3 reads CASSWQPILSYEQYF. The CDR3 nucleotides are TGTGCCAGCAGTTGGCAGCCTATCCTTTCTTACGAGCAGTACTTC.

This rearrangement joins TRBV6-1 to TRBJ1-2, with 7 bases lining up with TRBD1. The J segment lost 2 bases and the V segment lost 7 bases, leaving 4 bases of the junction unmatched. The length of the CDR3 is 13 residues. Looked up from germline, CDR1 is MNHNS and CDR2 is SASEGT. The CDR3 region has the DNA TGTGCCAGCATCCGGGACAGAAACTATGGCTACACCTTC. Its translation: CASIRDRNYGYTF.

The chain combines TRBV14 with TRBJ2-1, with a weak D call TRBD2 (6 bases). The V gene lost 0 bases and the J gene lost 12 bases, with 12 bases spanning the gap. Germline values: CDR1 SGHDN, CDR2 FVKESK. The CDR3 loop spans 13 amino acids. The CDR3 bases are TGTGCCAGCAGCCAAGATTGGACTACGCGGCAGTTCTTC. Translation gives CASSQDWTTRQFF.

The chain joins TRBV6-6 to TRBJ1-1, with 9 positions matching TRBD1. Germline CDR1 MNHNY, CDR2 SVGAGI (reference sequence). CDR3 length equals 14 residues. Trimming cost V 6 bases and J 1 base; bases outside gene matches: 3. The CDR3 nucleotides are TGTGCCAGCAGAGTGACAGGGGGGAACACTGAAGCTTTCTTT. Its translation is CASRVTGGNTEAFF.

This rearrangement joins TRBV10-3 to TRBJ2-3, with TRBD2 matching over 7 bases. CDR3 length: 15 amino acids. Germline CDR1 and CDR2: ENHRY and SYGVKD. Trimming removed 5 bases from V and 0 bases from J; junction bases left unmatched: 5. CDR3 nucleotides: TGTGCCATCAGTATGACTAGCAGTAGCACAGATACGCAGTATTTT. Its protein product is CAISMTSSSTDTQYF.

The genes are TRBV6-1 and TRBJ2-1, with a tentative D call TRBD1 (6 bases). With 7 bases removed from V and 4 bases from J, the gap between germline ends came to 14 bases. CDR1 and CDR2 (germline): MNHNS, SASEGT. CDR3 size: 14 residues. DNA for the CDR3: TGTGCCAGCATCATGGGGACACGTTACAATGAGCAGTTCTTC. This codes for CASIMGTRYNEQFF.

The chain is built from TRBV11-2 and TRBJ1-1; no clear D gene. Germline V gene sequence: CDR1 SGHAT, CDR2 FQNNGV. Trimming cost V 5 bases and J 3 bases, with 16 bases left between them. The length of the CDR3 is 15 residues. DNA for the CDR3: TGTGCCAGCAGCCCCAAAACGGGTAGGGACACTGAAGCTTTCTTT. This encodes CASSPKTGRDTEAFF.

The CDR3 is CASRFTSGRLDTQYF. CDR3 bases: TGTGCCAGCAGGTTCACTAGCGGGAGGTTGGATACGCAGTATTTT. This rearrangement joins TRBV7-2 to TRBJ2-3; 12 bases match TRBD2. Germline V gene lookup returns CDR1 SGHTA and CDR2 FQGNSA. The ends lost 6 bases at V and 6 bases at J; junction bases unmatched: 7. This CDR3 is 15 amino acids long.

CDR3: CASSLVADGVEAFF. As DNA, the CDR3 is TGTGCCAGCAGCTTAGTAGCAGACGGGGTTGAAGCTTTCTTT. This rearrangement joins TRBV11-2 to TRBJ1-1; D is unclear. CDR1 and CDR2 from the germline V gene are SGHAT and FQNNGV. V lost 1 base to trimming and J lost 7 bases, with 13 bases between them. The CDR3 is 14 residues long. The full variable domain, rest sourced from reference TRBV11-2 and TRBJ1-1, is EAGVAQSPRYKIIEKRQSVAFWCNPISGHATLYWYQQILGQGPKLLIQFQNNGVVDDSQLPKDRFSAERLKGVDSTLKIQPAKLEDSAVYLCASSLVADGVEAFFGQGTRLTVV.

The rearrangement links TRBV27 to TRBJ1-6, with TRBD1 matching over 7 bases. This CDR3 has 14 residues. Germline-derived CDR1 and CDR2 are MNHEY and SMNVEV (reference sequence). V lost 1 base and J lost 7; bases outside the gene matches: 1. The CDR3 spells CASSLWGQNSPLHF. The CDR3, as DNA: TGTGCCAGCAGTTTATGGGGACAGAATTCACCCCTCCACTTT.

This clone was detected once. The J gene is TRBJ1-2, the V gene TRBV29-1; D remains ambiguous. Germline assignment: CDR1 SQVTM and CDR2 ANQGSEA. This CDR3 has 11 amino acids. Trimming cost V 1 base and J 7 bases, with 7 bases left between them. CDR3 protein: CSVEVVAGYTF. The CDR3 nucleotides read TGCAGCGTTGAAGTGGTTGCTGGCTACACCTTC. Full variable domain (outside the CDR3, taken from reference TRBV29-1 and TRBJ1-2): SAVISQKPSRDICQRGTSLTIQCQVDSQVTMMFWYRQQPGQSLTLIATANQGSEATYESGFVIDKFPISRPNLTFSTLTVSNMSPEDSSIYLCSVEVVAGYTFGSGTRLTVV.

This chain joins TRBV13 and TRBJ2-7, with TRBD2 identical over 12 bases. V gave up 4 bases and J gave up 2 bases; unmatched junction bases: 15. The CDR3 covers 19 residues. The V gene's germline CDR1 is PRHDT and CDR2 FYEKMQ (reference sequence). The CDR3 DNA sequence: TGTGCCAGCAGCTCGACGCATACCCTAGCGGGGGGGAAAACCTACGAGCAGTACTTC. As protein: CASSSTHTLAGGKTYEQYF. The full variable domain, rest sourced from reference TRBV13 and TRBJ2-7, is AAGVIQSPRHLIKEKRETATLKCYPIPRHDTVYWYQQGPGQDPQFLISFYEKMQSDKGSIPDRFSAQQFSDYHSELNMSSLELGDSALYFCASSSTHTLAGGKTYEQYFGPGTRLTVT.

The chain recombines TRBV10-3 with TRBJ2-7; D possibly matches TRBD1 or TRBD2 (5 bases each). Trimming cost V 0 bases and J 5 bases, with 14 bases left between them. CDR1 and CDR2 from the germline V gene are ENHRY and SYGVKD. The CDR3 sequence is 15 residues long. The CDR3 coding sequence is TGTGCCATCAGTGAGTCGAGGGACCCAATCAACGAGCAGTACTTC. It encodes CAISESRDPINEQYF.

In this sample, this clone turned up once. V is TRBV29-1 and J is TRBJ2-3; no firm D call. Trimming left V 6 bases short and J 6 bases short, with 7 bases between. The CDR3 is 10 residues long. Germline assignment: CDR1 SQVTM and CDR2 ANQGSEA. As DNA, the CDR3 is TGCAGCGTGGGCAAGGATACGCAGTATTTT. It translates to CSVGKDTQYF.

Details on this clone: The same CDR3 can be traced to other DNA sequences in this sample. The gene calls are TRBV9 and TRBJ2-7; D is undetermined. This CDR3 spans 13 amino acids. The germline V gene has CDR1 SGDLS and CDR2 YYNGEE. V was shortened by 0 bases and J by 6 bases, with 10 bases between the two germline ends. The CDR3 reads CASSVGQAAEQYF. Written as DNA, the CDR3 is TGTGCCAGCAGCGTAGGGCAGGCCGCCGAGCAGTACTTC.

CDR3 nucleotides: TGTGCCAGCAGCTTTGATCAGGATGGGGAGCTGTTTTTT. Residues: CASSFDQDGELFF. The rearrangement joins TRBV11-3 to TRBJ2-2, with unresolved D. The CDR3 sequence is 13 residues long. Germline lookup yields CDR1 SGHNT and CDR2 YENEEA. The V end was cut by 3 bases, the J end by 8 bases, with 10 bases between.

J is TRBJ1-2 and V is TRBV5-1; no firm D call. Germline V gene lookup returns CDR1 SGHRS and CDR2 YFSETQ. CDR3 size: 12 residues. Trimming shortened V by 2 bases and J by 8 bases, and 10 bases separated the two germline ends. CDR3 residues: CASSLEGQGYTF. For the CDR3, the DNA is TGCGCCAGCAGCTTAGAGGGTCAAGGCTACACCTTC.

The chain links TRBV5-8 to TRBJ1-1; D is perhaps TRBD1 (5 bases). Germline-derived CDR1 and CDR2 are SGHTS and YDEGEE. CDR3 length: 16 amino acids. Trimming shortened V by 0 bases and J by 1 base, and 13 bases separated the two germline ends. The CDR3 DNA sequence: TGTGCCAGCAGCTTGGATAGGGGTTACGGGAACACTGAAGCTTTCTTT. Protein: CASSLDRGYGNTEAFF.

This clone was detected only once. The chain employs TRBV6-5 and TRBJ1-1; no reliable D call. Trimming took off 0 bases at V and 6 bases at J, with 11 bases between the two ends. The CDR3 loop spans 14 amino acids. Germline V gene lookup returns CDR1 MNHEY and CDR2 SVGAGI. The CDR3 DNA reads TGTGCCAGCAGTTACTCGAGGTCTGGGTCTGAAGCTTTCTTT. Its translation: CASSYSRSGSEAFF.

The chain recombines TRBV6-5 with TRBJ1-1; 7 positions agree with TRBD1. J gave up 4 bases and V 0 bases, and 5 bases lay outside the gene matches. Germline V gene data show CDR1 as MNHEY and CDR2 as SVGAGI. This CDR3 spans 15 amino acids. CDR3 nucleotide sequence: TGTGCCAGCAGTTACTCTGTGACAGGGACCACTGAAGCTTTCTTT. This sequence encodes CASSYSVTGTTEAFF.

V gene TRBV19 combines with J gene TRBJ1-4; TRBD1 aligns across 8 bases. Trimming took 5 bases from V and 4 from J; bases not matched to a gene: 6. Germline V lookup: CDR1 LNHDA, CDR2 SQIVND (reference sequence). There are 15 residues in the CDR3. CDR3 in amino acids: CASSPRTGRNEKLFF. The CDR3 nucleotides are TGTGCCAGTAGTCCCCGGACAGGGCGTAATGAAAAACTGTTTTTT.

The J gene is TRBJ1-2, the V gene TRBV21-1; TRBD1, the table's D call, lacks a check against the DNA. TRBV21-1 is a listed pseudogene. This CDR3 has 12 residues. CDR3: CASSPGTEGYTF. The CDR3 bases are TGTGCCAGCAGTCCTGGGACAGAAGGCTACACCTTC.

The rearrangement uses TRBV6-5 and TRBJ2-5, with 11 bases that match TRBD2. This CDR3 comprises 15 residues. Germline assignment: CDR1 MNHEY and CDR2 SVGAGI. Losses at the gene ends were 6 bases for V and 2 bases for J; bases not matched to a gene: 5. Here the CDR3 DNA reads TGTGCCAGCAGCCCTAGCGGGGGGAAACAAGAGACCCAGTACTTC. It encodes CASSPSGGKQETQYF.

The rearrangement links TRBV29-1 to TRBJ2-7; no clear D gene. The ends were cut back, 0 bases at V and 2 bases at J, with 2 bases in the middle. The CDR3 has 11 amino acids. The germline gives CDR1 SQVTM, CDR2 ANQGSEA. For the CDR3, the DNA is TGCAGCGTTGAAGAAGCCTACGAGCAGTACTTC. Translated, it gives CSVEEAYEQYF.

The rearrangement joins TRBV9 to TRBJ2-3, with D tentatively TRBD1 (6 bases). V was pared by 1 base and J by 0 bases, with 9 bases between. The CDR3 has 15 residues. CDR1 SGDLS and CDR2 YYNGEE come from the germline V gene. CDR3 protein: CASSVYGGSTDTQYF. The DNA for the CDR3 is TGTGCCAGCAGCGTATATGGGGGCAGCACAGATACGCAGTATTTT. The whole variable domain, remainder taken from reference TRBV9 and TRBJ2-3, is DSGVTQTPKHLITATGQRVTLRCSPRSGDLSVYWYQQSLDQGLQFLIQYYNGEERAKGNILERFSAQQFPDLHSELNLSSLELGDSALYFCASSVYGGSTDTQYFGPGTRLTVL.

The chain joins TRBV10-3 to TRBJ1-2, with 12 bases aligning to TRBD1. This CDR3 is built from 14 residues. The ends lost 10 bases at V and 7 bases at J; junction bases unmatched: 10. From germline, CDR1 is ENHRY and CDR2 SYGVKD. The CDR3 sequence: CATWGDRGRGGYTF. The CDR3 nucleotides are TGTGCCACCTGGGGGGACAGGGGGCGCGGTGGCTACACCTTC.